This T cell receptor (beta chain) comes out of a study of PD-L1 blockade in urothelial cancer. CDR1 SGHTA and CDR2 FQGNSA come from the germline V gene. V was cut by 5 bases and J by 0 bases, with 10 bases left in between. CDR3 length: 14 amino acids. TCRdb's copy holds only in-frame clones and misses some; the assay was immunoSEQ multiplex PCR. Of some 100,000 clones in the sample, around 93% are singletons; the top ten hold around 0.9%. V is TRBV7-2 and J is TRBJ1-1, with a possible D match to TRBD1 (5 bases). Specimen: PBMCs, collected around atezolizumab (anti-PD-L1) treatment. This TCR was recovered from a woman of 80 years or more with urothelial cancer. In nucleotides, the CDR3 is TGTGCCAGCAGCCCGACAGCGATGAACACTGAAGCTTTCTTT. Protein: CASSPTAMNTEAFF. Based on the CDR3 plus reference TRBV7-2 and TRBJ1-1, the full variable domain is GAGVSQSPSNKVTEKGKDVELRCDPISGHTALYWYRQSLGQGLEFLIYFQGNSAPDKSGLPSDRFSAERTGGSVSTLTIQRTQQEDSAVYLCASSPTAMNTEAFFGQGTRLTVV.